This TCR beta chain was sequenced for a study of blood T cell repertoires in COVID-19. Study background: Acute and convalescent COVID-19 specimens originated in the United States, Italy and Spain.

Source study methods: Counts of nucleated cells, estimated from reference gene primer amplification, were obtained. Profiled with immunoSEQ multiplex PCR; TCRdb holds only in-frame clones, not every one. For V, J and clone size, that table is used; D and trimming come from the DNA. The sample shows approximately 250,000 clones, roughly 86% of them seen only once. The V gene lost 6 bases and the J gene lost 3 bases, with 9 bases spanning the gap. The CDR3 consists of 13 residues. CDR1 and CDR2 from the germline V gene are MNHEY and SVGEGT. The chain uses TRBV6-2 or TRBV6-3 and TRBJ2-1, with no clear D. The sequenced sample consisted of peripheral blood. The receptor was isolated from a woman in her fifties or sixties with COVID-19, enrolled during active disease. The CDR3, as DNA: TGTGCCAGCAGCCTTGAGATCTACAATGAGCAGTTCTTC. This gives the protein CASSLEIYNEQFF.